A single sample is the source of the 32 T cell receptor beta chains below, sequenced in a study of blood T cell repertoires in COVID-19 (dated by TCRdb to 2020 to 2022). Library preparation used the immunoSEQ multiplex PCR assay. TCRdb retrieved this table from immuneACCESS and kept in-frame rearrangements only. Not all clones are present; in checked studies, unresolved V genes account for under half, and no reason is known for the remainder. A total of some 64,000 clones appear in this sample, roughly 80% of them only once. The ten largest clones add up to 15% to 20% of the sample. The sequenced sample consisted of peripheral blood. The receptor set was obtained from a man aged 55 to 70 with acute or convalescent COVID-19.

This clone was found once. The V call is TRBV5-6, the J call TRBJ1-6, with D hard to call. The CDR3 is 15 amino acids. Per the germline V gene, CDR1 is SGHDT and CDR2 is YYEEEE. The V and J ends lost 1 base and 6 bases respectively, with 11 bases between them. CDR3 region: CASSLWVEGNSPLHF. For the CDR3, the DNA is TGTGCCAGCAGCTTGTGGGTAGAGGGTAATTCACCCCTCCACTTT. Full variable domain (rest looked up from reference TRBV5-6 and TRBJ1-6): DAGVTQSPTHLIKTRGQQVTLRCSPKSGHDTVSWYQQALGQGPQFIFQYYEEEERQRGNFPDRFSGHQFPNYSSELNVNALLLGDSALYLCASSLWVEGNSPLHFGNGTRLTVT.

The J gene is TRBJ2-7, the V gene TRBV6-5; 7 nucleotides agree with TRBD1. The germline CDR1 and CDR2 sequences are MNHEY and SVGAGI. V lost 11 bases to trimming and J lost 6 bases; unmatched junction nucleotides: 13. The CDR3 length is 13 residues. The CDR3 coding sequence is TGTGCCCTACAGGGGACGCTCAGGGGCGAGCAGTACTTC. It specifies CALQGTLRGEQYF.

The V gene is TRBV27, the J gene TRBJ2-1; 8 bases align to TRBD2. The CDR3 is 15 residues long. The J segment lost 6 bases and the V segment lost 6 bases, leaving 10 bases of the junction unmatched. Per germline, CDR1 MNHEY and CDR2 SMNVEV (reference sequence). Here the CDR3 reads CASSPGLAGLNEQFF. In nucleotides, the CDR3 is TGTGCCAGCAGCCCGGGGCTAGCGGGCCTCAATGAGCAGTTCTTC.

This sequence joins TRBV9 and TRBJ1-1; TRBD1 matches at 10 bases. This CDR3 contains 15 residues. V trimming: 0 bases; J trimming: 5 bases; junction bases outside the gene matches: 4. Germline CDR1 SGDLS, CDR2 YYNGEE. The CDR3 here is CASSVVDRGQTEAFF. In DNA, the CDR3 is TGTGCCAGCAGCGTAGTAGACAGGGGGCAGACTGAAGCTTTCTTT.

V gene TRBV4-2 combines with J gene TRBJ2-2; the match to TRBD2 covers 15 bases. This CDR3 spans 19 amino acids. Germline V lookup: CDR1 LGHNA, CDR2 YNFKEQ. Trimming at V came to 4 bases and at J to 2 bases, leaving 8 bases not matched to a gene. CDR3 sequence: CASSLRTSGRALNTGELFF. The CDR3 DNA reads TGTGCCAGCAGCCTGCGGACTAGCGGGAGGGCCCTCAACACCGGGGAGCTGTTTTTT.

The chain recombines TRBV5-6 with TRBJ2-7, with D unclear. CDR1 SGHDT and CDR2 YYEEEE come from the germline V gene. The CDR3 covers 13 residues. Trimming pared 1 base from V and 9 bases from J, leaving 14 bases between. The CDR3 DNA sequence: TGTGCCAGCAGCTTGAAGGCGAGTGAGGCGCAGTACTTC. Protein sequence: CASSLKASEAQYF.

The chain joins TRBV6-5 to TRBJ1-6, with no clear D. The germline V gene encodes CDR1 MNHEY and CDR2 SVGAGI. The CDR3 has 13 amino acids. V lost 2 bases and J 7 bases, leaving 6 bases between the germline ends. The CDR3 is CASSYGANSPLHF. The DNA of the CDR3 is TGTGCCAGCAGTTACGGAGCGAATTCACCCCTCCACTTT.

This clone has just one count. The chain couples TRBV2 to TRBJ1-2, with a weak D call TRBD1 (6 bases). The V gene lost 4 bases and the J gene lost 6 bases, with 12 bases spanning the gap. Germline assignment: CDR1 SNHLY and CDR2 FYNNEI. The CDR3 contains 13 residues. DNA of the CDR3: TGTGCCAGCAGTGTGAGGCCAGGGGATGGCTACACCTTC. It specifies CASSVRPGDGYTF. Variable domain in full (rest from reference TRBV2 and TRBJ1-2): EPEVTQTPSHQVTQMGQEVILRCVPISNHLYFYWYRQILGQKVEFLVSFYNNEISEKSEIFDDQFSVERPDGSNFTLKIRSTKLEDSAMYFCASSVRPGDGYTFGSGTRLTVV.

J is TRBJ1-5 and V is TRBV5-8, with D hard to call. Germline CDR1 is SGHTS and CDR2 is YDEGEE. The length of the CDR3 is 13 residues. Trimming left V 0 bases short and J 5 bases short, with 6 bases between. The DNA for the CDR3 is TGTGCCAGCAGCTTGGGAGGGTATCAGCCCCAGCATTTT. Translating gives CASSLGGYQPQHF.

The chain is built from TRBV30 and TRBJ2-2, with 7 bases lining up with TRBD2. V dropped 1 base and J dropped 4; count of bases not matched to a gene: 12. The CDR3 extends over 17 amino acids. Germline V CDR1 and CDR2: GTSNPN, SVGIG (reference sequence). CDR3 residues: CAWSGARAGTGTGELFF. CDR3 coding DNA: TGTGCCTGGAGTGGGGCCCGAGCGGGGACGGGCACCGGGGAGCTGTTTTTT.

This clone was recorded a few times. This sequence joins TRBV25-1 and TRBJ1-6, with 8 bases identical to TRBD1. Germline V lookup: CDR1 MGHDK, CDR2 SYGVNS. The V segment lost 2 bases and the J segment 6 bases; nucleotides outside the gene matches: 3. CDR3 length: 15 residues. CDR3 protein: CASSESRGRNSPLHF. CDR3 sequence (DNA): TGTGCCAGCAGTGAAAGCAGGGGGCGTAATTCACCCCTCCACTTT.

The rearrangement joins TRBV10-3 to TRBJ2-5; TRBD1 agrees at 8 bases. Trimming removed 2 bases from V and 2 bases from J; junction bases left unmatched: 4. This CDR3 spans 15 amino acids. The germline gives CDR1 ENHRY, CDR2 SYGVKD. CDR3 bases: TGTGCCATCAGTGAGCCCCGGGACAGGCAAGAGACCCAGTACTTC. It yields the protein CAISEPRDRQETQYF.

V is TRBV15 and J is TRBJ2-5; 8 bases are a match to TRBD2. Trimming cost V 5 bases and J 7 bases; bases outside gene matches: 6. The CDR3 covers 13 residues. From germline, CDR1 is LNHNV and CDR2 YYDKDF (reference sequence). In DNA form, the CDR3 reads TGTGCCACCAGCGAAGCAGCGGGGGCGACCCAGTACTTC. Protein: CATSEAAGATQYF.

The chain carries TRBV28 and TRBJ1-5; 8 nucleotides agree with TRBD1. The CDR3 loop spans 14 amino acids. After removal of 8 bases from V and 7 bases from J, the junction contained 10 bases not matched to a gene. Germline loops: CDR1 MDHEN, CDR2 SYDVKM. Written as DNA, the CDR3 is TGTGCCAGCGGAGGACAGGGCTTGGGGCAGCCCCAGCATTTT. It codes for CASGGQGLGQPQHF.

This clone was observed a handful of times. This chain uses TRBV24-1 with TRBJ2-7, with 8 positions matching TRBD2. Trimming cost V 6 bases and J 5 bases; bases outside gene matches: 8. Looked up from germline, CDR1 is KGHDR and CDR2 is SFDVKD. The CDR3 contains 14 residues. CDR3 DNA sequence: TGTGCCACCAGTAACCGGGGGGGGCCGCACGAGCAGTACTTC. Residues: CATSNRGGPHEQYF.

This clone was seen only a few times. This chain joins TRBV11-3 and TRBJ1-1; the D is unclear. The CDR3 has 13 residues. V gave up 5 bases and J gave up 5 bases, with 12 bases separating them. From germline, CDR1 is SGHNT and CDR2 YENEEA. The CDR3 reads CASSTRRETEAFF. The CDR3 DNA reads as TGTGCCAGCAGCACGCGCCGGGAAACTGAAGCTTTCTTT. Drawing the rest from reference TRBV11-3 and TRBJ1-1, the complete variable domain is EAGVVQSPRYKIIEKKQPVAFWCNPISGHNTLYWYLQNLGQGPELLIRYENEEAVDDSQLPKDRFSAERLKGVDSTLKIQPAELGDSAVYLCASSTRRETEAFFGQGTRLTVV.

The J gene is TRBJ2-5, the V gene TRBV2; 12 nucleotides align to TRBD2. The trim removed 5 bases at V and 5 bases at J, leaving 6 bases unmatched. Germline CDR1 SNHLY, CDR2 FYNNEI. The CDR3 extends over 15 amino acids. CDR3 amino acids: CASSRLAGVMETQYF. In DNA form, the CDR3 reads TGTGCCAGCAGTAGACTAGCGGGAGTGATGGAGACCCAGTACTTC.

The J gene is TRBJ2-3, the V gene TRBV7-9; 8 positions match TRBD1. The CDR3 has 12 amino acids. Germline lookup yields CDR1 SEHNR and CDR2 FQNEAQ (reference sequence). Germline trimming cut 8 bases from V and 6 bases from J; bases unmatched to any gene: 4. This CDR3 reads CASVDRADTQYF. The CDR3 region has the DNA TGTGCCAGCGTGGACAGGGCCGATACGCAGTATTTT.

V is TRBV2 and J is TRBJ2-4, with 10 nucleotides matching TRBD1. Germline loops: CDR1 SNHLY, CDR2 FYNNEI. The CDR3 is 16 amino acids. V was clipped by 7 bases and J by 0 bases; unmatched bases: 6. The CDR3 DNA is TGTGCCAGCACTGACCGACAGGGGGCAGCCAAAAACATTCAGTACTTC. Translation gives CASTDRQGAAKNIQYF.

CDR3 protein: CASSQGLEREQFF. In DNA, the CDR3 is TGTGCCAGCAGCCAGGGACTAGAACGCGAGCAGTTCTTC. The chain uses TRBV3-1 (or the pseudogene TRBV3-2) and TRBJ2-1, with 8 bases fitting TRBD2. Germline V lookup: CDR1 LGHDT, CDR2 YNNKEL (reference sequence). The CDR3 is 13 amino acids. The junction had 5 bases not matched to a gene; V was cut back by 3 bases and J by 10 bases.

V usage is TRBV6-5 and J usage is TRBJ2-1, with TRBD2 identical over 13 bases. V lost 0 bases and J lost 7; bases outside the gene matches: 0. Germline V gives CDR1 MNHEY, CDR2 SVGAGI. This CDR3 comprises 15 residues. The CDR3 spells CASSYSGLAGNEQFF. The CDR3 bases are TGTGCCAGCAGTTACTCGGGACTAGCGGGAAATGAGCAGTTCTTC.

This chain joins TRBV5-1 and TRBJ1-3, with a tentative D call TRBD1 (6 bases). The CDR3 contains 15 residues. Germline-derived CDR1 and CDR2 are SGHRS and YFSETQ. V lost 1 base to trimming and J lost 2 bases, with 10 bases between them. CDR3 sequence: CASSLWAGAGNTIYF. The CDR3, as DNA: TGCGCCAGCAGCTTGTGGGCAGGGGCTGGAAACACCATATATTTT. Using reference TRBV5-1 and TRBJ1-3 for the parts outside the CDR3, the full variable domain is KAGVTQTPRYLIKTRGQQVTLSCSPISGHRSVSWYQQTPGQGLQFLFEYFSETQRNKGNFPGRFSGRQFSNSRSEMNVSTLELGDSALYLCASSLWAGAGNTIYFGEGSWLTVV.

This clone turned up a few times. This chain joins TRBV24-1 and TRBJ2-6; possibly TRBD1 for D (6 bases). The CDR3 is made up of 18 amino acids. Per the germline V gene, CDR1 is KGHDR and CDR2 is SFDVKD. Trimming took off 4 bases at V and 2 bases at J, with 17 bases between the two ends. The CDR3 region is CATSDARGQRPGANVLTF. The CDR3 coding sequence is TGTGCCACCAGTGACGCCAGGGGCCAAAGGCCTGGGGCCAACGTCCTGACTTTC.

The chain couples TRBV19 to TRBJ2-7; tentatively, D is TRBD2 (5 bases). V was pared by 2 bases and J by 0 bases, with 11 bases between. Germline V gene sequence: CDR1 LNHDA, CDR2 SQIVND (reference sequence). The CDR3 length is 15 residues. The CDR3 DNA follows: TGTGCCAGTAGTATAAGGCTAGCTCGCTCCTACGAGCAGTACTTC. Its translation: CASSIRLARSYEQYF.

This chain's CDR3 is CASSITLAGLYEQYF. The CDR3 DNA sequence: TGTGCCAGCAGTATTACTCTAGCGGGACTATACGAGCAGTACTTC. The chain couples TRBV6-2 or TRBV6-3 to TRBJ2-7; 9 nucleotides line up with TRBD2. CDR1 and CDR2 from the germline V gene are MNHEY and SVGEGT. V lost 5 bases to trimming and J lost 4 bases; unmatched junction nucleotides: 9. The CDR3 runs to 15 residues.

This clone has just one count. The rearrangement joins TRBV5-1 to TRBJ2-7; tentatively, D is TRBD2 (7 bases). The CDR3 is made up of 13 amino acids. The V gene's germline CDR1 is SGHRS and CDR2 YFSETQ. Trimming pared 3 bases from V and 2 bases from J, leaving 9 bases between. CDR3 in DNA: TGCGCCAGCAGCTCCGGGGGGCCCTACGAGCAGTACTTC. Residues: CASSSGGPYEQYF.

This chain joins TRBV5-4 and TRBJ2-1; 9 bases are shared with TRBD1. V was clipped by 8 bases and J by 5 bases; unmatched bases: 2. The CDR3 is 12 amino acids. Germline V lookup: CDR1 SGHNT, CDR2 YYREEE (reference sequence). The CDR3 DNA is TGTGCCAGTACAGGGGGCCACAATGAGCAGTTCTTC. This encodes CASTGGHNEQFF. The full variable domain, completed using reference TRBV5-4 and TRBJ2-1, is ETGVTQSPTHLIKTRGQQVTLRCSSQSGHNTVSWYQQALGQGPQFIFQYYREEENGRGNFPPRFSGLQFPNYSSELNVNALELDDSALYLCASTGGHNEQFFGPGTRLTVL.

In its sample, this clone was seen a few times. The chain couples TRBV23-1 to TRBJ2-7, with 10 bases identical to TRBD2. TRBV23-1 is known as an ORF, though its function is uncertain. This CDR3 is 17 amino acids long. The V and J ends lost 7 bases and 5 bases, in that order; junction bases with no gene match: 17. The CDR3 loop is CASNPGRGLSGRNEQYF. In nucleotides, the CDR3 is TGCGCCAGCAATCCGGGGCGGGGGCTTAGCGGGAGGAACGAGCAGTACTTC.

This chain uses TRBV29-1 with TRBJ2-3; 9 bases align to TRBD2. Germline V gives CDR1 SQVTM, CDR2 ANQGSEA. The CDR3 has 14 residues. Trimming took 3 bases from V and 1 from J; bases not matched to a gene: 2. In nucleotides, the CDR3 is TGCAGCGTTGATGAGCGGGAGGGCACAGATACGCAGTATTTT. Amino acids: CSVDEREGTDTQYF.

J is TRBJ2-5 and V is TRBV5-4, with TRBD1 matching 11 bases. Unmatched junction bases numbered 2, after V lost 1 base and J lost 3 bases. CDR3 length: 15 amino acids. Germline assignment: CDR1 SGHNT and CDR2 YYREEE (reference sequence). CDR3 DNA: TGTGCCAGCAGCTTGCGGACAGGGGGCGAAGAGACCCAGTACTTC. Amino acids: CASSLRTGGEETQYF.

In its sample, this clone was seen once. The gene calls are TRBV18 and TRBJ2-7; D uncertain. V was shortened by 2 bases and J by 0 bases, with 8 bases between the two germline ends. CDR3 length: 14 residues. Germline lookup yields CDR1 KGHSH and CDR2 LQKENI. The CDR3 here is CASSPGQDSYEQYF. DNA of the CDR3: TGTGCCAGCTCACCAGGCCAGGACTCCTACGAGCAGTACTTC. The complete variable domain, with remaining parts taken from reference TRBV18 and TRBJ2-7, reads NAGVMQNPRHLVRRRGQEARLRCSPMKGHSHVYWYRQLPEEGLKFMVYLQKENIIDESGMPKERFSAEFPKEGPSILRIQQVVRGDSAAYFCASSPGQDSYEQYFGPGTRLTVT.

This chain uses TRBV28 with TRBJ1-2, with 9 bases aligning to TRBD1. This CDR3 contains 16 residues. The V gene's germline CDR1 is MDHEN and CDR2 SYDVKM. The trim removed 5 bases at V and 1 base at J, leaving 8 bases unmatched. The CDR3 region is CASSKPGTGINYGYTF. As DNA, the CDR3 is TGTGCCAGCAGTAAGCCCGGGACAGGGATTAACTATGGCTACACCTTC.